Below, one TCR beta chain is given with its context. This clone showed up just a few times. Its antigen is unknown. No much larger clone is present one base from it, and per-base qualities are unavailable. The protocol used for the library was the immunoSEQ multiplex PCR assay. RNA was extracted from all samples and reverse transcribed into cDNA, which served as template for TCR sequencing. First-strand cDNA was synthesized using SuperScript III with a 2:1 mix of oligo-dT and random hexamers. A synthetic immune receptor repertoire was used to gauge amplification bias, and whatever bias remained was removed computationally. As for how the authors treated the data: Raw reads were preprocessed to remove errors, and CDR3 was defined by IMGT conventions from the conserved cysteine to phenylalanine. To get clonality, Shannon entropy was normalized by log2 of the number of productive unique TCRs and the result was subtracted from 1. Scalp TCRbeta sequences were cross-referenced with sorted blood CD4 and CD8 repertoires so that the CD4 or CD8 identity of scalp clones could be inferred. Sourced from immuneACCESS, this table was stored by TCRdb with only in-frame sequences that have V and J called. A share of the clones is absent; for the studies checked, an unresolved V gene accounts for under half, and the remainder has no known explanation. The V and J calls and the clone size are those of that table, but D and trimming were determined from the DNA. This sample has approximately 100,000 clones in its table, and 35% to 45% of those were observed once. 0.75% to 0.9% of the sample is taken by the ten largest.

Its CDR3 holds 15 amino acids, cysteine through phenylalanine. Only the CDR3 DNA is retained, 45 bases long and in frame from the first base. V sheds 5 bases and J sheds 0 bases, leaving 15 bases between their ends. The germline V gene gives CDR1 as SQVTM and CDR2 as ANQGSEA. The sample originates from a study of CD8+ T cells in alopecia areata (dated 2018 in TCRdb). A note on the overall study: The treated patients took part in an open-label pilot trial in which moderate-to-severe alopecia areata was treated with oral tofacitinib at 5 to 10 mg twice daily. Biopsies were taken from tofacitinib-treated patients at baseline and again at 4 and 24 weeks into treatment, and several of those patients also had a later scalp biopsy. Patients stayed on tofacitinib for 6 to 18 months and then had 6 months of follow-up off drug so that delayed response and recurrence could be assessed. High-throughput TCRbeta sequencing was used to examine T cell clonal expansion in alopecia areata in both the C3H/HeJ mouse model and human patients. The RNA source kit depended on sample type: the PAXgene miRNA kit for fixed scalp, the miRNeasy kit for PBMCs, and the RNeasy kit for mouse skin. TCRbeta CDR3 regions were amplified by immunoSEQ multiplex PCR using 35 Vbeta forward and 13 Jbeta reverse primers. Scalp clonality was compared across normal scalp (n=4), patchy alopecia areata scalp (n=8), and alopecia totalis/universalis scalp (n=8). On the human side, TCRbeta sequencing was run on scalp tissue and on sorted CD4+ and CD8+ peripheral blood T cells from healthy controls and from alopecia areata patients with either patchy or totalis/universalis disease.

Peripheral blood and lesional scalp punch biopsies were obtained from patients with alopecia areata. PBMCs were isolated by density centrifugation and stained for CD3, CD4 and CD8, after which CD4+ and CD8+ T cells were sorted on a FACSAria. The paper's findings and limits, for the study overall: Shared TCR sequences between patients were less evident than in mice, which may be partly attributable to HLA diversity in the patient population. Higher clonality and more expanded CD8+ clones were observed in lesional scalp than in normal scalp, particularly in alopecia totalis/universalis, a finding suggestive of antigenic drive. Scalp TCR repertoire analysis is complicated because resident alphabeta T cells in normal human skin are also sequenced, whereas mouse skin is dominated by gammadelta T cells.

The sequencing sample was made of CD4+ T cells sorted from blood. The clonotype comes from a human donor with alopecia areata. The rearranged segments are TRBV29-1 and TRBJ2-3, with no confident D gene call. The CDR3 protein: CSVSVTQLSTDTQYF. The DNA sequence reads TGCAGCGTTTCGGTTACCCAGCTAAGCACAGATACGCAGTATTTT.